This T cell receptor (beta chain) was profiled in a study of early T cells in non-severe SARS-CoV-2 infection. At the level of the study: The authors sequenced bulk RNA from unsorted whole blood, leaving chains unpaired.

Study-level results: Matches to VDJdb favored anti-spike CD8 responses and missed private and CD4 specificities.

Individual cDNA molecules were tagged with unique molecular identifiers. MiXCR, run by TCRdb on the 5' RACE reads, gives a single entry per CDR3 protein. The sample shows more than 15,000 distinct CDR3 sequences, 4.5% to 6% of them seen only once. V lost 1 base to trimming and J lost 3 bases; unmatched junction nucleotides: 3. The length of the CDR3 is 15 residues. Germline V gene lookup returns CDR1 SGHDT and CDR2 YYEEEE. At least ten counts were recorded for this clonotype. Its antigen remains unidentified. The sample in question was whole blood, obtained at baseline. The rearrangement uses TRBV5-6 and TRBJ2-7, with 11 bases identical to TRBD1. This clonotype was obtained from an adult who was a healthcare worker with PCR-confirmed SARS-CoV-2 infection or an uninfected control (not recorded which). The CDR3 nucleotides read TGTGCCAGCAGCTTGCTGGGACAGGGGGACTACGAGCAGTACTTC. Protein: CASSLLGQGDYEQYF.